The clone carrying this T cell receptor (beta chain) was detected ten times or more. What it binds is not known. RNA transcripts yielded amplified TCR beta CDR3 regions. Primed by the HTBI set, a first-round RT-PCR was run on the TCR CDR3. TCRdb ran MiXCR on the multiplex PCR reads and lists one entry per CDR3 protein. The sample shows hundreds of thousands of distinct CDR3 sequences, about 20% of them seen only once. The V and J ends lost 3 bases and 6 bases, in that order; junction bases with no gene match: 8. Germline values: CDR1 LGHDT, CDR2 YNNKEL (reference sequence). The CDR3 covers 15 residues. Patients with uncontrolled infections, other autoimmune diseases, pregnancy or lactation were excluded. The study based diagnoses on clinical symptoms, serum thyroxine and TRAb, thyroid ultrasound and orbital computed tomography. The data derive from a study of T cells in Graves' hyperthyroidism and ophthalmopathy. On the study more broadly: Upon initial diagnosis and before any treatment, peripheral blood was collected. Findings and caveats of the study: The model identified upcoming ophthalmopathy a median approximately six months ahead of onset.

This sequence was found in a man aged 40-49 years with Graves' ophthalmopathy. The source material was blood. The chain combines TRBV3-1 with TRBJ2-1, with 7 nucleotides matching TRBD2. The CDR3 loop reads CASSHRTGLLNEQFF. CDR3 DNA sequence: TGTGCCAGCAGCCACAGGACGGGACTACTCAATGAGCAGTTCTTC.